This T cell receptor (beta chain) is from a study of control samples from healthy donors and cancer patients. Assay: immunoSEQ multiplex PCR; the TCRdb copy retains only in-frame clones and omits some. This sample carries 150,000 to 200,000 clones, around 94% of them seen once, and the ten largest clones take roughly 1.5%. Germline V gene sequence: CDR1 DFQATT, CDR2 SNEGSKA (reference sequence). V was trimmed by 6 bases and J by 7 bases, leaving 9 bases between them. CDR3 size: 11 residues. Source material: blood. The chain uses TRBV20-1 and TRBJ2-2; D unresolved. This TCR was recovered from a man aged 25-40 years in good health. CDR3: CSAWRSGELFF. Written as DNA, the CDR3 is TGCAGTGCCTGGAGAAGCGGGGAGCTGTTTTTT.